The 15 T cell receptor beta chains in this list originate from one sample, sequenced in a study of cytomegalovirus exposure and HLA in healthy donors. PCR employed 60 Vbeta and 13 Jbeta primers. Assay used: immunoSEQ multiplex PCR; TCRdb lists only in-frame clones, some missing. The sample comprises about 190,000 clones, approximately 80% of which are singletons, and approximately 1.2% rests with the top ten. The sequenced sample consisted of PBMCs. These receptors all come from a boy aged 2 to 10 in good health and CMV-seronegative.

This chain joins TRBV5-4 and TRBJ2-7; a weak D match, TRBD1 (5 bases). Trimming removed 0 bases at V and 6 bases at J, with 10 bases between. Germline assignment: CDR1 SGHNT and CDR2 YYREEE (reference sequence). This CDR3 has 13 amino acids. CDR3 DNA: TGTGCCAGCAGCTTGGGACAGACGGGCGAGCAGTACTTC. It translates to CASSLGQTGEQYF.

The chain is built from TRBV12-5 and TRBJ2-1; 14 bases align to TRBD2. Germline-derived CDR1 and CDR2 are LGHNT and FRNRAP. V shed 6 bases and J 7 bases; nucleotides not matched to a gene: 2. This CDR3 comprises 14 residues. The CDR3 DNA reads as TGTGCTAGTGGGGGACTAGCGGGAGAGAATGAGCAGTTCTTC. It yields the protein CASGGLAGENEQFF.

This clone was observed a few times. This chain joins TRBV6-5 and TRBJ2-3; D possibly corresponds to TRBD1 (6 bases). Germline V gives CDR1 MNHEY, CDR2 SVGAGI. The CDR3 is 13 amino acids. Trimming stripped 5 bases from V and 1 base from J, with 7 bases between. In DNA form, the CDR3 reads TGTGCCAGCAGTCGACAGGGCACAGATACGCAGTATTTT. Translated, it gives CASSRQGTDTQYF.

This sequence joins TRBV30 and TRBJ2-3; 7 nucleotides match TRBD1. The germline V gene encodes CDR1 GTSNPN and CDR2 SVGIG (reference sequence). J lost 0 bases, V lost 3 bases, and 0 bases had no gene match. CDR3 length: 13 residues. The CDR3 protein is CAWRQGSTDTQYF. The CDR3 nucleotides are TGTGCCTGGAGACAGGGGAGCACAGATACGCAGTATTTT.

The chain combines TRBV5-4 with TRBJ2-3, with 7 bases aligning to TRBD1. The CDR3 has 15 amino acids. With 0 bases clipped from V and 6 bases from J, the junction kept 7 bases outside the gene matches. Germline V gives CDR1 SGHNT, CDR2 YYREEE (reference sequence). This chain's CDR3 is CASSLGHTGDDTQYF. Here the CDR3 DNA reads TGTGCCAGCAGCTTGGGTCACACAGGGGACGATACGCAGTATTTT.

The rearrangement uses TRBV11-2 and TRBJ2-7; perhaps TRBD2 as D (6 bases). The CDR3 has 18 amino acids. Germline-derived CDR1 and CDR2 are SGHAT and FQNNGV. Trimming pared 2 bases from V and 2 bases from J, leaving 22 bases between. Written as DNA, the CDR3 is TGTGCCAGCAGCTTACTTTGGTTTAGGGCGGGGCCTACCTACGAGCAGTACTTC. Residues: CASSLLWFRAGPTYEQYF.

J is TRBJ1-1 and V is TRBV9; maybe TRBD1 (5 bases). V lost 4 bases, J lost 7 bases, and 14 bases lay in between. CDR3 length equals 13 residues. Looked up from germline, CDR1 is SGDLS and CDR2 is YYNGEE. The CDR3 sequence is CASSKSDRLEAFF. For the CDR3, the DNA is TGTGCCAGCAGCAAATCTGACAGACTTGAAGCTTTCTTT. The whole variable domain, remainder taken from reference TRBV9 and TRBJ1-1, is DSGVTQTPKHLITATGQRVTLRCSPRSGDLSVYWYQQSLDQGLQFLIQYYNGEERAKGNILERFSAQQFPDLHSELNLSSLELGDSALYFCASSKSDRLEAFFGQGTRLTVV.

Details on this clone: A junction boundary mismatches the germline segment, possibly from a read error. J is TRBJ2-1 and V is TRBV7-9; D is uncertain. Germline lookup yields CDR1 SEHNR and CDR2 FQNEAQ (reference sequence). This CDR3 contains 15 residues. CDR3 DNA: TGTTCCAGCAGCCCCGACTCGCGCTCCTACAATGAGCAGTTCTTC. It encodes CSSSPDSRSYNEQFF. The whole variable domain, remainder taken from reference TRBV7-9 and TRBJ2-1, is DTGVSQNPRHKITKRGQNVTFRCDPISEHNRLYWYRQTLGQGPEFLTYFQNEAQLEKSRLLSDRFSAERPKGSFSTLEIQRTEQGDSAMYLCSSSPDSRSYNEQFFGPGTRLTVL.

The rearrangement links TRBV10-3 to TRBJ1-6; the match to TRBD1 covers 7 bases. Looked up from germline, CDR1 is ENHRY and CDR2 is SYGVKD. Losses at the gene ends were 5 bases for V and 8 bases for J; bases not matched to a gene: 6. The CDR3 loop spans 14 amino acids. CDR3 in amino acids: CAISKTGLDSPLHF. The DNA of the CDR3 is TGTGCCATCAGTAAGACAGGGCTGGATTCACCCCTCCACTTT.

The CDR3 nucleotides read TGTGCCAGCAGTGAATCAGGGGGTGAAACCTACGAGCAGTACTTC. Amino acids: CASSESGGETYEQYF. V gene TRBV2 combines with J gene TRBJ2-5, with 7 bases lining up with TRBD1. The J call may not be correct, given that the DNA end is closer to TRBJ2-7. Germline-derived CDR1 and CDR2 are SNHLY and FYNNEI. This CDR3 contains 15 residues.

The chain links TRBV14 to TRBJ1-2; tentatively, D is TRBD1 (5 bases). Germline lookup yields CDR1 SGHDN and CDR2 FVKESK. Trimming cost V 2 bases and J 8 bases, with 21 bases left between them. This CDR3 has 16 residues. The CDR3 spells CASSQKITGEGDGYTF. The CDR3 bases are TGTGCCAGCAGCCAAAAGATCACGGGGGAAGGCGACGGCTACACCTTC. Variable domain in full (rest from reference TRBV14 and TRBJ1-2): EAGVTQFPSHSVIEKGQTVTLRCDPISGHDNLYWYRRVMGKEIKFLLHFVKESKQDESGMPNNRFLAERTGGTYSTLKVQPAELEDSGVYFCASSQKITGEGDGYTFGSGTRLTVV.

The sample holds a few counts of this clone. J is TRBJ1-6 and V is TRBV19, with no clear D. This CDR3 has 13 amino acids. Per germline, CDR1 LNHDA and CDR2 SQIVND (reference sequence). Deletions cut 5 bases from V and 7 bases from J, with 9 bases between. The CDR3 DNA is TGTGCCAGTAGTCCTTCACTCAATTCACCCCTCCACTTT. Residues: CASSPSLNSPLHF.

The chain joins TRBV4-1 to TRBJ1-5; D might be TRBD1 (5 bases). Deletions cut 1 base from V and 5 bases from J, with 12 bases between. Germline V gives CDR1 MGHRA, CDR2 YSYEKL. CDR3 length equals 15 residues. Here the CDR3 DNA reads TGCGCCAGCAGCCAAGCTAAGACAGCGCATCAGCCCCAGCATTTT. Protein product: CASSQAKTAHQPQHF.

The rearrangement uses TRBV7-2 and TRBJ2-3; 11 bases are a match to TRBD2. CDR1 and CDR2 (germline): SGHTA, FQGNSA. The CDR3 sequence is 16 residues long. V trimming: 4 bases; J trimming: 2 bases; junction bases outside the gene matches: 5. CDR3 bases: TGTGCCAGCAGCTATCGACTAGCGGGAAACACAGATACGCAGTATTTT. Translation: CASSYRLAGNTDTQYF.

This clone came up once. The chain carries TRBV7-7 and TRBJ2-1; D ambiguous. CDR3 length: 12 residues. Trimming pared 5 bases from V and 12 bases from J, leaving 14 bases between. In germline, CDR1 is SSHAT, CDR2 FNYEAQ (reference sequence). CDR3 nucleotide sequence: TGTGCCAGCAGCCCGCCATCCGAGGTGCAGTTCTTC. It codes for CASSPPSEVQFF. The whole variable domain, remainder taken from reference TRBV7-7 and TRBJ2-1, is GAGVSQSPRYKVTKRGQDVTLRCDPISSHATLYWYQQALGQGPEFLTYFNYEAQPDKSGLPSDRFSAERPEGSISTLTIQRTEQRDSAMYRCASSPPSEVQFFGPGTRLTVL.